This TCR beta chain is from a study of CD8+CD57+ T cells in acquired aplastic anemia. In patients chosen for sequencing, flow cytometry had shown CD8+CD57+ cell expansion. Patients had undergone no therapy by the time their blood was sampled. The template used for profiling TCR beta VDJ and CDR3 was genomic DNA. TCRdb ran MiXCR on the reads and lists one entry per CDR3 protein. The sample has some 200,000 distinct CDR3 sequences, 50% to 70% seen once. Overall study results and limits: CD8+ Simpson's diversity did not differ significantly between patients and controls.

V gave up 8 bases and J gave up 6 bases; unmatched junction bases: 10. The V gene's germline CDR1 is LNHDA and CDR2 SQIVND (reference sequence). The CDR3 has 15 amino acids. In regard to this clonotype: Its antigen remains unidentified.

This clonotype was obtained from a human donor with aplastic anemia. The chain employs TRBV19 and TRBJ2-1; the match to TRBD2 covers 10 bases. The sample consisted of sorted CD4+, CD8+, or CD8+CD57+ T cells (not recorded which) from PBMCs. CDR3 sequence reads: CASLDSGGAPNEQFF. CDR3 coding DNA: TGTGCCAGTTTGGACAGCGGGGGGGCCCCCAATGAGCAGTTCTTC.